This is a list of T cell receptor beta chains from one sample in a study of control samples from healthy donors and cancer patients. Generated by immunoSEQ multiplex PCR, the TCRdb table keeps only in-frame clones and is missing some. The sample includes roughly 60,000 clones, 94% of them seen just once. Sequencing was performed on blood. These receptor sequences come from a man younger than 45 in good health. Each CDR3 is given with its conserved first and last residue. A D gene is named only where the DNA matches it firmly. Expanded clones get a size class; other rows say once, few or many, or leave the size out.

d_call: NA; j_call: TRBJ2-1; v_call: TRBV24-1; clone_size: NA; cdr3_nt: TGTGCCACCAGTGACGGTCGAGGGGCAGGGAGAGGCGATGAGCAGTTCTTC; cdr3_aa: CATSDGRGAGRGDEQFF
d_call: TRBD2; j_call: TRBJ2-1; v_call: TRBV6-5; clone_size: NA; cdr3_nt: TGTGCCAGCAAAAAGCGGAGCGGGGGGGTCAATGAGCAGTTCTTC; cdr3_aa: CASKKRSGGVNEQFF
d_call: TRBD1; j_call: TRBJ1-5; v_call: TRBV7-9; clone_size: NA; cdr3_nt: TGTGCCAGCAGCTTAGGACAGGGGAATAGCAATCAGCCCCAGCATTTT; cdr3_aa: CASSLGQGNSNQPQHF
d_call: TRBD2; j_call: TRBJ2-7; v_call: TRBV3-1/TRBV3-2; clone_size: NA; cdr3_nt: TGTGCCAGCAGCCTTGGACTAGCGGACACCTACGAGCAGTACTTC; cdr3_aa: CASSLGLADTYEQYF
d_call: NA; j_call: TRBJ1-2; v_call: TRBV29-1; clone_size: NA; cdr3_nt: TGCAGCGCCGCCCCCTTCTATGGCTACACCTTC; cdr3_aa: CSAAPFYGYTF
d_call: TRBD1; j_call: TRBJ1-2; v_call: TRBV5-6; clone_size: NA; cdr3_nt: TGTGCCAGCAGCATAGGACAGGGGGCTGCTGGCTACACCTTC; cdr3_aa: CASSIGQGAAGYTF
d_call: TRBD1; j_call: TRBJ2-1; v_call: TRBV10-2; clone_size: NA; cdr3_nt: TGCGCCAGCAGTGAGTCCGGGACAGACAATGAGCAGTTCTTC; cdr3_aa: CASSESGTDNEQFF
d_call: NA; j_call: TRBJ1-4; v_call: TRBV3-1/TRBV3-2; clone_size: NA; cdr3_nt: TGTGCCAGCAGCCAAGGGGAGGAAAAACTGTTTTTT; cdr3_aa: CASSQGEEKLFF
d_call: NA; j_call: TRBJ1-2; v_call: TRBV29-1; clone_size: few; cdr3_nt: TGCAGCGTTGAACCCGTAAACAGGGCGGCTGGCTACACCTTC; cdr3_aa: CSVEPVNRAAGYTF
d_call: NA; j_call: TRBJ2-7; v_call: TRBV12-3/TRBV12-4; clone_size: NA; cdr3_nt: TGTGCCAGCAGTTTTCCGGAGGGCGAGCAGTACTTC; cdr3_aa: CASSFPEGEQYF
d_call: NA; j_call: TRBJ2-3; v_call: TRBV9; clone_size: NA; cdr3_nt: TGTGCCAGCGGGACGGCTAGCACAGATACGCAGTATTTT; cdr3_aa: CASGTASTDTQYF
d_call: TRBD2; j_call: TRBJ2-1; v_call: TRBV19; clone_size: NA; cdr3_nt: TGTGCCAGTAGTGGACTAGCGGAGCCTGAAAACAATGAGCAGTTCTTC; cdr3_aa: CASSGLAEPENNEQFF
d_call: NA; j_call: TRBJ2-7; v_call: TRBV6-5; clone_size: NA; cdr3_nt: TGTGCCAGCAGCCGCCAGGGTTTCTACGAGCAGTACTTC; cdr3_aa: CASSRQGFYEQYF